This T cell receptor (beta chain) originates from a study of glioma-infiltrating T cells. Ten or more counts support this clonotype. This CDR3 has 14 residues. V dropped 3 bases and J dropped 3; count of bases not matched to a gene: 4. Per the germline V gene, CDR1 is SGHRS and CDR2 is YFSETQ. Amplification of TCR alpha and beta CDR3 regions from RNA used iRepertoire nested multiplex PCR. MiXCR was run by TCRdb on the multiplex PCR reads, yielding one entry per CDR3 protein. The data hold about 190,000 distinct CDR3 sequences, with roughly a third observed a single time. The chain couples TRBV5-1 to TRBJ2-5; TRBD1 matches at 8 bases. The clonotype originates from a human donor with low-grade glioma or glioblastoma, undergoing nonglioma brain surgery, or in good health (not recorded which). Sequenced material: glioma tissue, nonneoplastic brain tissue, or PBMCs (not recorded which). The CDR3 DNA reads as TGCGCCAGCAGCTATCCACAGGGGGAAGAGACCCAGTACTTC. It yields the protein CASSYPQGEETQYF.